Listed below are T cell receptor beta chains from one sample, sequenced in a study of T cells after posttransplantation cyclophosphamide. Sequencing was performed with immunoSEQ multiplex PCR; in TCRdb, only in-frame clones are kept and a portion is missing. The sample includes about 30,000 clones, none of them occurring once. The sequenced sample consisted of PBMCs. The receptors stem from a woman aged 60-75 years in good health, CMV-negative, and a related stem cell transplant donor. Both conserved end residues are part of each CDR3. D genes are given only for firm matches. Clone sizes are given selectively: once, few, many, or a class where the clone is expanded.

D gene	V gene	clone size	J gene	CDR3 DNA	CDR3 protein
TRBD1	TRBV9	.	TRBJ2-7	TGTGCCAGCAGCAGCTGGGGACAGGGGGGGGAGCAGTACTTC	CASSSWGQGGEQYF
TRBD1	TRBV7-8	few	TRBJ1-1	TGTGCCAGCAGCCGGAGAGCAGGCACCGGGACAGGGGACACTGAAGCTTTCTTT	CASSRRAGTGTGDTEAFF
TRBD1	TRBV9	few	TRBJ2-7	TGTGCCAGCAGCGTTAGGGACAGGGTAGCCTACGAGCAGTACTTC	CASSVRDRVAYEQYF
.	TRBV28	many	TRBJ1-5	TGTGCCAGCTCAGTTTTTGGGCGACGGAGAGGTAGCAATCAGCCCCAGCATTTT	CASSVFGRRRGSNQPQHF
.	TRBV2	few	TRBJ2-5	TGTGCCAGCAGGGGGGATGCGGGGGAGACCCAGTACTTC	CASRGDAGETQYF
.	TRBV7-7	few	TRBJ2-7	TGTGCTAGCAGCTTACGTCCCCACGAGCAGTACTTC	CASSLRPHEQYF
TRBD1	TRBV30	few	TRBJ2-3	TGTGCCTGGAGTGTAATGAACAGGGGGCTAGATACGCAGTATTTT	CAWSVMNRGLDTQYF
.	TRBV9	many	TRBJ2-3	TGTGCCAGCAGCGTACCCCCCGTGGATACGCAGTATTTT	CASSVPPVDTQYF
TRBD2	TRBV28	few	TRBJ2-7	TGTGCCAGCAGTCCAAGACTAGCGGGGTCCTACCAGCAGTACTTC	CASSPRLAGSYQQYF
TRBD2	TRBV30	.	TRBJ2-7	TGTGCCTGGAGAGGGACTAGCTCCTACGAGCAGTACTTC	CAWRGTSSYEQYF
.	TRBV7-2	many	TRBJ2-3	TGTGCCAGCAGCGTAGGCTTAGGGGCAGATACGCAGTATTTT	CASSVGLGADTQYF
.	TRBV7-8	.	TRBJ1-2	TGTGCCAGCAGCTTAGAGGGCCGAAACTATGGCTACACCTTC	CASSLEGRNYGYTF
.	TRBV29-1	.	TRBJ2-2	TGCAGCGTTGATGGCCAGGGTCAAAACACCGGGGAGCTGTTTTTT	CSVDGQGQNTGELFF
.	TRBV28	many	TRBJ2-2	TGTGCCAGCAGAAAATCCAGGGGATCGAACACCGGGGAGCTGTTTTTT	CASRKSRGSNTGELFF
.	TRBV6-5	.	TRBJ1-1	TGTGCCAGCAATGCACAGGAGGGGGCTGAAGCTTTCTTT	CASNAQEGAEAFF
TRBD1	TRBV5-1	many	TRBJ1-2	TGCGCCAGCAGCTCAAATGGACAGGGGGCGGGTGGCTACACCTTC	CASSSNGQGAGGYTF
.	TRBV6-2/TRBV6-3	many	TRBJ1-5	TGTGCCAGCAGTTACTCGACAGGTGGATCGCCCCAGCATTTT	CASSYSTGGSPQHF
TRBD1	TRBV5-4	many	TRBJ2-7	TGTGCCAGCAGTTACGGACAGGGGGACTACGAGCAGTACTTC	CASSYGQGDYEQYF
TRBD1	TRBV19	many	TRBJ1-5	TGTGCCAGTAGTATAGATGGGACAGGGGAAAGGGCCCAGCATTTT	CASSIDGTGERAQHF
TRBD1	TRBV7-9	many	TRBJ1-1	TGTGCCACAAGGGGGCAGGGGTTTGTTGAAGCTTTCTTT	CATRGQGFVEAFF
TRBD1	TRBV6-1	many	TRBJ1-2	TGTGCCAGCAGTGTCCGGGACAGACCCTCCGGCTACACCTTC	CASSVRDRPSGYTF
.	TRBV2	many	TRBJ2-7	TGTGCCAGCAGTGAAGGCGGCAACGAGCAGTACTTC	CASSEGGNEQYF
.	TRBV4-3	many	TRBJ1-2	TGCGCCAGCAGCCAAGCTCCCAGCGGGATCTATGGCTACACCTTC	CASSQAPSGIYGYTF
.	TRBV7-2	few	TRBJ1-2	TGTGCCAGCAGCTTAGATTTAGGACAGAATGGCTACACCTTC	CASSLDLGQNGYTF
.	TRBV13	many	TRBJ2-2	TGTGCCAGCACCCGGGGAGACACCGGGGAGCTGTTTTTT	CASTRGDTGELFF
.	TRBV28	many	TRBJ1-5	TGTGCCAGCTGGGGCGGGGCGGGTCAGCCCCAGCATTTT	CASWGGAGQPQHF
TRBD2	TRBV2	many	TRBJ2-7	TGTGCCAGCAGTGAGCAGCGGGGGGGCAAGAACGAGCAGTACTTC	CASSEQRGGKNEQYF
TRBD2	TRBV7-3	few	TRBJ2-2	TGTGCCAGCAGATCAGGGACTAGCGGCGGCGGGGAGCTGTTTTTT	CASRSGTSGGGELFF
TRBD1	TRBV2	many	TRBJ2-7	TGTGCCAGCAGGGACAGGGGCTCCTACGAGCAGTACTTC	CASRDRGSYEQYF
TRBD1	TRBV5-3	many	TRBJ2-7	TGTGCCAGAAGGGTCGAACGACAGGGGGCCTACGAGCAGTACTTC	CARRVERQGAYEQYF
TRBD1	TRBV24-1	many	TRBJ1-4	TGTGCCACCAGTGCAGGACAGGGATTGTTTGAAAAACTGTTTTTT	CATSAGQGLFEKLFF
TRBD1	TRBV30	few	TRBJ2-7	TGTGCCTGGAGGGACCCGGGACAGGGGAAGCAGTACTTC	CAWRDPGQGKQYF
TRBD2	TRBV19	many	TRBJ2-1	TGTGCCTGTACTAGCGGGAGGCCCTACAATGAGCAGTTCTTC	CACTSGRPYNEQFF
TRBD1	TRBV10-3	many	TRBJ1-5	TGTGCCATCAGGGGACAGGGTGATCAGCCCCAGCATTTT	CAIRGQGDQPQHF
.	TRBV24-1	.	TRBJ2-2	TGTGCCATCGGTGGGGCCGGGCAGCTGTTTTTT	CAIGGAGQLFF
TRBD2	TRBV10-1	.	TRBJ2-3	TGCGCCAGCAGTGAGTTTCCGGGGGGAGCAGATACGCAGTATTTT	CASSEFPGGADTQYF
TRBD1	TRBV6-6	many	TRBJ1-2	TGTGCCAGCAGCTCGGGACAGGCTAACTATGGCTACACCTTC	CASSSGQANYGYTF
TRBD1	TRBV7-9	many	TRBJ1-5	TGTGCCAGCAGCCGAACAGGGGGCCGGGGACAGCCCCAGCATTTT	CASSRTGGRGQPQHF
.	TRBV6-1	many	TRBJ1-1	TGTGCCAGCAGTGAAGTAGGGCGAGGGAACACTGAAGCTTTCTTT	CASSEVGRGNTEAFF
.	TRBV9	many	TRBJ1-1	TGTGCCAGCAGCGTCGGTCGTTACACTGAAGCTTTCTTT	CASSVGRYTEAFF
.	TRBV29-1	.	TRBJ2-3	TGCAGCGTTGAAGGGCGAACAGGGAGAAGCGATACGCAGTATTTT	CSVEGRTGRSDTQYF
TRBD2	TRBV2	many	TRBJ2-5	TGTGCCAGCAGTGTTTACACTAGCGGCGAGACCCAGTACTTC	CASSVYTSGETQYF
.	TRBV15	few	TRBJ2-4	TGTGCCACCAGCAGAGTTGGCGGAACCCGACTAGCCAAAAACATTCAGTACTTC	CATSRVGGTRLAKNIQYF
TRBD1	TRBV10-3	many	TRBJ1-5	TGTGCCATCAGTAAAGCTTTGACAGGGAGCAATCAGCCCCAGCATTTT	CAISKALTGSNQPQHF
TRBD2	TRBV12-3/TRBV12-4	few	TRBJ2-5	TGTGCCAGCAGCGCCGGGACTAGCCAAGGGACCCAGTACTTC	CASSAGTSQGTQYF
TRBD2	TRBV28	many	TRBJ2-4	TGTGCCAGCAGTCAACTACTAGCGGGAGCGGTGCACATTCAGTACTTC	CASSQLLAGAVHIQYF
.	TRBV6-5	few	TRBJ1-5	TGTGCCAGCAGTTTCCGGGTCGGAAGTCAGCCCCAGCATTTT	CASSFRVGSQPQHF
.	TRBV5-1	many	TRBJ1-3	TGCGCCAGCAGCTTGGGGCTCTCTGGAAACACCATATATTTT	CASSLGLSGNTIYF
TRBD2	TRBV6-5	.	TRBJ2-7	TGTGCCAGCAAGAGCGGGGGGGCCTACGAGCAGTACTTC	CASKSGGAYEQYF
.	TRBV2	many	TRBJ1-5	TGTGCCAGCAGTAGAGAAGGGGCCCAGCCCCAGCATTTT	CASSREGAQPQHF
TRBD2	TRBV25-1	many	TRBJ2-1	TGTGCCAGCAGTTTAAGCGGGGTTGGTGAGCAGTTCTTC	CASSLSGVGEQFF
TRBD2	TRBV4-2	many	TRBJ2-5	TGTGCCAGCAGCGCCACTAGCGGGGAGACCCAGTACTTC	CASSATSGETQYF
TRBD2	TRBV9	many	TRBJ2-7	TGTGCCAGCAGCGTAGGAGCGGGAAGCTCCTACGAGCAGTACTTC	CASSVGAGSSYEQYF
.	TRBV7-2	many	TRBJ1-4	TGTGCCAGCAGCTACTTTCCGGGGGCAACTAATGAAAAACTGTTTTTT	CASSYFPGATNEKLFF
.	TRBV12-3/TRBV12-4	many	TRBJ1-6	TGTGCCAGCAGCTACTCGAACAGGAATTCACCCCTCCACTTT	CASSYSNRNSPLHF
.	TRBV5-1	.	TRBJ2-5	TGCGCCAGCAGCTTTATAAGGTCCCAGGGGCAAGAGACCCAGTACTTC	CASSFIRSQGQETQYF
.	TRBV7-6	few	TRBJ2-7	TGTGCCAGCAGCCGGGGAGGCATCTCCTACGAGCAGTACTTC	CASSRGGISYEQYF
TRBD1	TRBV7-2	many	TRBJ1-2	TGTGCCAGCAGCTTAGGGACAGGAGATGGCTACACCTTC	CASSLGTGDGYTF
.	TRBV7-2	many	TRBJ2-7	TGTGCCAGCAGCCTACGGGTAGGGGACGAGCAGTACTTC	CASSLRVGDEQYF
.	TRBV4-2	many	TRBJ2-1	TGTGCCAGCAGCCTCCTTAGACTAAGTGAGCAGTTCTTC	CASSLLRLSEQFF